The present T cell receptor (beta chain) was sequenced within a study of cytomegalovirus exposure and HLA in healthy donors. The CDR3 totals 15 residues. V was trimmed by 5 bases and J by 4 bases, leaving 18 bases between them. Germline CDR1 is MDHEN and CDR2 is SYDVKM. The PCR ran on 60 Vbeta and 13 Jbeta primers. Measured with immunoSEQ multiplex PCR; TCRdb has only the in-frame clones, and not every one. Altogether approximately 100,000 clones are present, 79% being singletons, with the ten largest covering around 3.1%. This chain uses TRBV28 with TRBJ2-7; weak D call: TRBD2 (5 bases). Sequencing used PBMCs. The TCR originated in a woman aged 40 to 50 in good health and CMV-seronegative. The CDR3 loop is CASSPGIGPLYEQYF. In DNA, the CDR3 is TGTGCCAGCAGTCCCGGGATTGGGCCTTTATACGAGCAGTACTTC.